The 11 T cell receptor beta chains listed next were all sequenced from one sample in a study of identical twins. In TCRdb, the 5' RACE reads were re-called with MiXCR into one record per CDR3 protein. The sample holds about 890,000 distinct CDR3 sequences, approximately 13% seen once. The sample also formed part of further work on yellow fever vaccine responses in identical twins.

The sequencing sample was made of PBMCs. These TCRs come from a woman between 18 and 29 years old in good health.

This chain joins TRBV6-2 or TRBV6-3 and TRBJ2-1; D not resolved. V lost 3 bases, J lost 10 bases, and 13 bases lay in between. The CDR3 consists of 13 residues. The germline gives CDR1 MNHEY, CDR2 SVGEGT. CDR3 DNA sequence: TGTGCCAGCAGTTATGGTGGCGGAAAGGAGCAGTTCTTC. This sequence encodes CASSYGGGKEQFF.

The sample holds many counts of this clonotype. The rearrangement joins TRBV3-1 to TRBJ2-1; D could derive from TRBD1 or TRBD2 (6 bases each). V was cut by 3 bases and J by 6 bases, with 12 bases left in between. CDR3 length: 14 residues. From germline, CDR1 is LGHDT and CDR2 YNNKEL (reference sequence). CDR3 loop: CASSQVEGGNEQFF. CDR3 in DNA: TGTGCCAGCAGCCAGGTCGAGGGGGGCAATGAGCAGTTCTTC.

This clonotype was counted a few times. This chain links TRBV6-5 with TRBJ2-5; tentatively, D is TRBD2 (5 bases). V shed 0 bases and J shed 5 bases, with 13 bases lying between them. Germline V gene lookup returns CDR1 MNHEY and CDR2 SVGAGI. The CDR3 is 15 amino acids. DNA of the CDR3: TGTGCCAGCAGTTACTCTCGAGGGTTGGGTGAGACCCAGTACTTC. This encodes CASSYSRGLGETQYF.

The chain links TRBV6-1 to TRBJ1-2, with 8 bases fitting TRBD1. V dropped 5 bases and J dropped 4; count of bases not matched to a gene: 9. This CDR3 has 15 residues. CDR1 and CDR2 (germline): MNHNS, SASEGT. The CDR3 reads CASSQGTGSFYGYTF. The DNA of the CDR3 is TGTGCCAGCAGTCAGGGGACAGGTAGTTTCTATGGCTACACCTTC.

In its sample, this clonotype was seen a few times. The J gene is TRBJ2-1, the V gene TRBV3-1, with 12 bases that match TRBD2. Looked up from germline, CDR1 is LGHDT and CDR2 is YNNKEL (reference sequence). The CDR3 is made up of 17 amino acids. Trimming cost V 0 bases and J 6 bases; bases outside gene matches: 6. CDR3 sequence: CASSQEPLAGGRNEQFF. CDR3 in DNA: TGTGCCAGCAGCCAAGAGCCACTAGCGGGGGGTCGCAATGAGCAGTTCTTC.

The chain carries TRBV12-3 or TRBV12-4 and TRBJ1-5; 7 bases fit TRBD1. The V segment lost 4 bases and the J segment 2 bases; nucleotides outside the gene matches: 11. The CDR3 is 17 residues long. DNA for the CDR3: TGTGCCAGCAGTTACAGTACAGGGGATTTTGGCAATCAGCCCCAGCATTTT. This gives the protein CASSYSTGDFGNQPQHF.

This chain links TRBV7-9 with TRBJ2-4; D may be TRBD1 (6 bases). Trimming shortened V by 0 bases and J by 8 bases, and 17 bases separated the two germline ends. The CDR3 has 16 amino acids. Germline CDR1 and CDR2: SEHNR and FQNEAQ (reference sequence). Written as DNA, the CDR3 is TGTGCCAGCAGCTTAGCGCTTGTTTCAGGGGTTCACATTCAGTACTTC. Residues: CASSLALVSGVHIQYF.

This clonotype was seen more than once but under ten times. The rearrangement links TRBV4-1 to TRBJ2-1, with 7 bases matching TRBD2. This CDR3 is 17 amino acids long. The V gene's germline CDR1 is MGHRA and CDR2 YSYEKL. V dropped 3 bases and J dropped 2; count of bases not matched to a gene: 10. Here the CDR3 reads CASSQDWRERAYNEQFF. The CDR3 region has the DNA TGCGCCAGCAGCCAGGACTGGCGGGAGCGTGCCTACAATGAGCAGTTCTTC.

The CDR3 loop reads CASLPGFPFTKNIQYF. In DNA, the CDR3 is TGTGCCAGCCTCCCAGGTTTTCCTTTCACCAAAAACATTCAGTACTTC. V usage is TRBV2 and J usage is TRBJ2-4; D is unresolved. Trimming left V 8 bases short and J 2 bases short, with 19 bases between. CDR1 and CDR2 (germline): SNHLY, FYNNEI. The CDR3 sequence is 16 residues long. Full variable domain (rest looked up from reference TRBV2 and TRBJ2-4): EPEVTQTPSHQVTQMGQEVILRCVPISNHLYFYWYRQILGQKVEFLVSFYNNEISEKSEIFDDQFSVERPDGSNFTLKIRSTKLEDSAMYFCASLPGFPFTKNIQYFGAGTRLSVL.

This clonotype appeared a few times. This rearrangement joins TRBV6-1 to TRBJ2-7; 8 nucleotides align to TRBD1. The CDR3 length is 14 residues. V gave up 3 bases and J gave up 7 bases; unmatched junction bases: 8. Germline lookup yields CDR1 MNHNS and CDR2 SASEGT. CDR3 bases: TGTGCCAGCAGTGATTTCGGACAGGGTTTTGAGCAGTACGTC. Translation: CASSDFGQGFEQYV.

This clonotype has a single count. The chain uses TRBV6-1 and TRBJ2-5; the D gene is possibly TRBD1 (5 bases). Germline V gene lookup returns CDR1 MNHNS and CDR2 SASEGT. This CDR3 is 15 amino acids long. Trimming shortened V by 1 base and J by 5 bases, and 14 bases separated the two germline ends. The CDR3, as DNA: TGTGCCAGCAGTGAAGAAGGGGAAGGGTTTGAGACCCAGTACTTC. Translating gives CASSEEGEGFETQYF.